This T cell receptor (beta chain) emerged from a study of blood T cell repertoires in COVID-19 (dated by TCRdb to about 2020). In terms of the full investigation: The collaborator samples originated in the United States, Italy and Spain and spanned the acute and convalescent phases of COVID-19. The material from the prospective study consisted of cDNA or gDNA derived from T cells, B-cell-depleted T cells, or PBMCs. Samples came from the ongoing ImmuneRACE study (first 160 participants) plus 1,254 subjects from 6 global collaborators. Nearly every sample came with metadata listing a de-identified subject ID, COVID-19 status, age in years and sex. A freely available public database, intended as a resource for researchers studying the immune response to SARS-CoV-2, is where the repertoires were released. Where HLA class I and class II types were available, the types were taken from metadata supplied by the sample provider, not from assay-based typing. Subjects who had been exposed to COVID-19, were actively infected with it, or had recovered from it provided the deeply sampled blood TCRbeta repertoires that made up the dataset.

The junction shows trimming of 1 base on V and 10 bases on J, plus 14 bases between the germline ends. The germline V gene encodes CDR1 SGHTA and CDR2 FQGNSA. The CDR3 runs 14 amino acids, cysteine and phenylalanine included. Of all the DNA, just the CDR3 is kept, 42 bases in frame from base 1. TCRbeta CDR3 regions were amplified from genomic DNA using the immunoSEQ Assay, a bias-controlled multiplex PCR. The paper's processing steps were these. The number of nucleated cells in each sample was estimated by amplification of reference gene primers within the assay. To quantify the absolute abundance of each unique TCRbeta CDR3 rearrangement, sequence reads were collapsed and filtered. For each sample, productive Simpson clonality was calculated as the square root of Simpson's diversity index over productive rearrangements. The clones in this table, taken by TCRdb from immuneACCESS, are in-frame only. Not every clone is retained; where verified, under half of the shortfall comes from an unresolved V gene, and the cause of the rest is unknown. V, J and clone size are taken as reported in that table, and D and trimming were inferred from the DNA itself. In this sample the table shows approximately 250,000 clones, 85% of which occur a single time. The biggest ten clones account for about 5.1% of the sample.

Study-wide findings and limitations: The amount of clinical and demographic metadata varied by source and participant and was provided uncurated.

In regard to this clone: The antigen it binds to is not known. Per-base qualities were not stored, and no clone one base away is much larger.

One collaborating source in Seattle enrolled patients while the patients were actively infected and followed the patients over time throughout the course of disease. The collaborating institutions used their own protocols to collect whole blood in K2EDTA tubes. For TCRbeta analysis, collaborator samples were shipped as frozen whole blood, as isolated PBMCs, or as DNA extracted from either sample type. The chain employs TRBV7-2 and TRBJ2-1; the D segment could be TRBD1, given 7 matching bases. The sequence was obtained from a man in his fifties or sixties with COVID-19, enrolled during active disease. Sequencing was performed on peripheral blood. The CDR3 in this case is CASSLGRQGGEQFF. The DNA sequence is TGTGCCAGCAGCTTAGGCCGACAGGGAGGCGAGCAGTTCTTC.